The T cell receptor beta chain described here comes from a study of blood T cell repertoires in COVID-19. Study as a whole: Specimens from acute and convalescent COVID-19 originated in the United States, Italy and Spain. PBMCs, B-cell-depleted T cells, or T cells were the source of the cDNA or gDNA that made up the material.

As handled by the study authors: Reference gene primer amplification gave estimated nucleated cell counts. The table came from immunoSEQ multiplex PCR; TCRdb's copy has only in-frame clones and leaves some out. D and trimming come from the DNA, and the V and J calls and clone size come from that table. This sample has approximately 140,000 clones, with 84% found just once. V was clipped by 6 bases and J by 9 bases, with 11 bases between them. Germline V CDR1 and CDR2: MDHEN, SYDVKM. The CDR3 is 12 residues long. Sequenced: peripheral blood. This clonotype originated in a man in his sixties or seventies with acute or convalescent COVID-19. J is TRBJ1-4 and V is TRBV28, with unresolved D. The CDR3 nucleotides read TGTGCCAGCAGCCAGGACTTGAAAAAACTGTTTTTT. Translated, it gives CASSQDLKKLFF.